What follows are 10 T cell receptor beta chains derived from one specimen sequenced in a study of T-cell reconstitution after alpha-beta-depleted transplantation in children. It was with unique molecular identifiers that the TCRbeta library was prepared. From the PCR reads, TCRdb called clonotypes with MiXCR, one entry per CDR3 protein. Of nearly 350,000 distinct CDR3 sequences in the sample, around 15% were seen once. This material consisted of PBMCs, mostly from graft donor cells, taken 360 days after TCRalphabeta/CD19-depleted stem cell transplant. These TCRs come from a male patient between 2 and 15 years old who had a stem cell transplant for acute lymphoblastic leukemia, so the T cells may come from the graft donor.

This clonotype was picked up many times. This chain joins TRBV4-3 and TRBJ2-3; D remains unclear. The germline CDR1 and CDR2 sequences are LGHNA and YSLEER. Trimming removed 0 bases from V and 0 bases from J, with 7 bases in between. The CDR3 covers 15 residues. CDR3 in DNA: TGCGCCAGCAGCCAAGATTGGCTCAGCACAGATACGCAGTATTTT. Protein product: CASSQDWLSTDTQYF.

This clonotype was observed at least ten times. The chain joins TRBV3-1 to TRBJ2-7, with 11 bases matching TRBD2. CDR1 and CDR2 from the germline V gene are LGHDT and YNNKEL (reference sequence). The CDR3 is made up of 15 amino acids. With 2 bases clipped from V and 5 bases from J, the junction kept 5 bases outside the gene matches. CDR3 nucleotide sequence: TGTGCCAGCAGCCAATCTAGCGGGAGGATCCACGAGCAGTACTTC. This sequence encodes CASSQSSGRIHEQYF.

This clonotype was counted between two and nine times. This chain connects TRBV4-2 to TRBJ2-7; 8 bases match TRBD1. Trimming took 1 base from V and 5 from J; bases not matched to a gene: 7. The CDR3 is 15 amino acids. CDR1 is LGHNA, CDR2 YNFKEQ, per germline. CDR3: CASSQGGQGKDEQYF. CDR3 coding DNA: TGTGCCAGCAGCCAAGGTGGACAGGGAAAGGACGAGCAGTACTTC.

The V and J genes are TRBV6-2 or TRBV6-3 and TRBJ2-2, with 13 bases fitting TRBD2. The J segment lost 5 bases and the V segment lost 2 bases, leaving 2 bases of the junction unmatched. The CDR3 length is 16 residues. Looked up from germline, CDR1 is MNHEY and CDR2 is SVGEGT. The CDR3 region has the DNA TGTGCCAGCAGTTACCTGGGACTAGCGGGGACCGGGGAGCTGTTTTTT. Translating it yields CASSYLGLAGTGELFF.

The V gene is TRBV7-9, the J gene TRBJ2-3; 9 nucleotides line up with TRBD2. This CDR3 has 19 amino acids. Trimming took 3 bases from V and 4 from J; bases not matched to a gene: 17. Germline lookup yields CDR1 SEHNR and CDR2 FQNEAQ (reference sequence). CDR3: CASSFWLRSIAGEADTQYF. The DNA of the CDR3 is TGTGCCAGCAGCTTTTGGCTGCGGTCCATAGCGGGAGAGGCAGATACGCAGTATTTT. The entire variable domain, with the rest obtained from reference TRBV7-9 and TRBJ2-3, is as follows: DTGVSQNPRHKITKRGQNVTFRCDPISEHNRLYWYRQTLGQGPEFLTYFQNEAQLEKSRLLSDRFSAERPKGSFSTLEIQRTEQGDSAMYLCASSFWLRSIAGEADTQYFGPGTRLTVL.

This clonotype has ten or more counts. V and J are TRBV7-2 and TRBJ2-7, with D maybe TRBD1 (6 bases). Germline-derived CDR1 and CDR2 are SGHTA and FQGNSA. This CDR3 has 15 amino acids. V was trimmed by 3 bases and J by 9 bases, leaving 21 bases between them. In nucleotides, the CDR3 is TGTGCCAGCAGCTTTGGCTTAGGACAGTCCCTCGGGCAGTACTTC. This gives the protein CASSFGLGQSLGQYF.

The V call is TRBV28, the J call TRBJ2-4; 10 bases agree with TRBD2. The CDR3 is 17 amino acids. Trimming took 6 bases from V and 0 from J; bases not matched to a gene: 8. CDR1 MDHEN and CDR2 SYDVKM come from the germline V gene. The CDR3: CASSLRLAGLAKNIQYF. CDR3 in DNA: TGTGCCAGCAGCTTAAGACTAGCGGGCCTAGCCAAAAACATTCAGTACTTC.

In its sample, this clonotype was seen a few times. This sequence joins TRBV27 and TRBJ2-5; 10 positions agree with TRBD2. The CDR3 is 17 residues long. Germline loops: CDR1 MNHEY, CDR2 SMNVEV (reference sequence). Losses at the gene ends were 3 bases for V and 5 bases for J; bases not matched to a gene: 12. The CDR3 DNA is TGTGCCAGCAGTTTGCTCAGTGGGTCAGCGGGAGGGGAGACCCAGTACTTC. Translating gives CASSLLSGSAGGETQYF.

This chain joins TRBV12-3 or TRBV12-4 and TRBJ2-1, with D possibly matching TRBD2 (6 bases). The CDR3 has 14 residues. The V gene lost 8 bases and the J gene lost 6 bases, with 17 bases spanning the gap. The CDR3 here is CASSAGPGGNEQFF. The CDR3 nucleotides read TGTGCCAGCTCTGCGGGGCCGGGTGGCAATGAGCAGTTCTTC.

V gene TRBV5-1 combines with J gene TRBJ2-1; 7 nucleotides match TRBD1. The CDR3 totals 14 residues. The ends lost 0 bases at V and 10 bases at J; junction bases unmatched: 7. Germline CDR1 and CDR2: SGHRS and YFSETQ. Here the CDR3 reads CASSLAAMTGEQFF. The CDR3 nucleotides read TGCGCCAGCAGCTTGGCCGCGATGACAGGGGAGCAGTTCTTC.